A selection of T cell receptor beta chains follows, all from one sample in a study of blood T cell repertoires in COVID-19. Measured with immunoSEQ multiplex PCR; TCRdb has only the in-frame clones, and not every one. The profile shows around 200,000 clones, about 81% of them singletons. Sequencing was done on a sample of PBMCs or T cells enriched from blood (not recorded which). All receptors derive from a man aged 40-50 years who had recovered from COVID-19. Each CDR3 is given with its conserved first and last residue. Fields, in order: D gene, V gene, J gene, clone size, CDR3 DNA, CDR3 protein. D genes are given only for firm matches. Size is stated for part of the rows, as once, few or many counts, or as a class when the clone is expanded.

>TRBD1|TRBV19|TRBJ1-4|.
TGTGCCAGTCAACCTGGGAGACAGGGCACTGAAAAACTGTTTTTT
CASQPGRQGTEKLFF
>.|TRBV2|TRBJ1-2|.
TGTGCCAGCCTTAAAGACAGGAACTATGGCTACACCTTC
CASLKDRNYGYTF
>TRBD1|TRBV6-5|TRBJ2-1|.
TGTGCCAGCAGTTGGGGACAGGGCTACAATGAGCAGTTCTTC
CASSWGQGYNEQFF
>.|TRBV4-1|TRBJ1-3|once
TGCGCCAGCAGCCAAGCGCAGGGCCTCTCTGGAAACACCATATATTTT
CASSQAQGLSGNTIYF
>TRBD2|TRBV2|TRBJ2-2|.
TGTGCCAGCATCGGCAGCGGGAGATACACCGGGGAGCTGTTTTTT
CASIGSGRYTGELFF
>.|TRBV7-9|TRBJ1-6|.
TGTGCCAGCAGCTTAACGGGGAGCTCCTATAATTCACCCCTCCACTTT
CASSLTGSSYNSPLHF
>.|TRBV5-1|TRBJ2-1|.
TGCGCCAGCAGCTCTGGACAGAGCTCCTACAATGAGCAGTTCTTC
CASSSGQSSYNEQFF
>TRBD1|TRBV18|TRBJ2-3|.
TGTGCCAGCTCGCAGGGGGCCTCCACAGATACGCAGTATTTT
CASSQGASTDTQYF
>.|TRBV6-4|TRBJ1-2|.
TGTGCCAGCAGTGACAGGGGTAATGGCTACACCTTC
CASSDRGNGYTF
>.|TRBV6-1|TRBJ2-5|.
TGTGCCAGCAGTGATGCCCACGGCAGGGGAGAGACCCAGTACTTC
CASSDAHGRGETQYF
>.|TRBV12-5|TRBJ2-2|.
TGTGCTAGTGGCCCTACCTCAGGGATTTACACCGGGGAGCTGTTTTTT
CASGPTSGIYTGELFF
>.|TRBV5-1|TRBJ2-6|once
TGCGCCAGCAGCCGAGGGGGAGGGCCATACTCTGGGGCCAACGTCCTGACTTTC
CASSRGGGPYSGANVLTF
>TRBD1|TRBV19|TRBJ1-2|.
TGTGCCAGTAGTACCCGACAGGGTACCCCTAGGGGCTACACCTTC
CASSTRQGTPRGYTF
>TRBD1|TRBV7-3|TRBJ2-1|.
TGTGCCAGCAGCTCGGGACAGCCTAACAATGAGCAGTTCTTC
CASSSGQPNNEQFF
>.|TRBV10-1|TRBJ1-1|.
TGCGCCAGCAGTGGGGGACATAAAGGAGAAGCTTTCTTT
CASSGGHKGEAFF
>TRBD1|TRBV6-5|TRBJ1-2|.
TGTGCCAGCAGGGACAGGGGGAACTATGGCTACACCTTC
CASRDRGNYGYTF
>.|TRBV6-5|TRBJ1-3|.
TGTGCCAGCAGTACTCAGGGGAACACCATATATTTT
CASSTQGNTIYF
>.|TRBV30|TRBJ1-3|once
TGTGCCTGGAGTGTTGCAGGGCTAGAAGGAAACACCATATATTTT
CAWSVAGLEGNTIYF
>.|TRBV5-1|TRBJ2-1|.
TGCGCCAGCAGCTTGATCCCGGGCGGGGAGGAGGGTAATGAGCAGTTCTTC
CASSLIPGGEEGNEQFF
>TRBD1|TRBV7-2|TRBJ1-1|.
TGTGCCAGCAGCAGCGGACAGGGTTTTGAAGCTTTCTTT
CASSSGQGFEAFF
>TRBD1|TRBV19|TRBJ1-1|.
TGTGCCAGTAGCCCCGGAGGGGGCGCGAACACTGAAGCTTTCTTT
CASSPGGGANTEAFF
>.|TRBV5-1|TRBJ2-5|.
TGCGCCAGCAGCTTGGGGGTCGCGGGGAGTTACCAAGAGACCCAGTACTTC
CASSLGVAGSYQETQYF
>.|TRBV30|TRBJ2-1|.
TGTGCCTGGAATGAGGGGGGGCCGTCTTACAATGAGCAGTTCTTC
CAWNEGGPSYNEQFF
>.|TRBV12-5|TRBJ1-5|.
TGTGCTAGTACCCCTGAGATTAGCAATCAGCCCCAGCATTTT
CASTPEISNQPQHF
>.|TRBV5-1|TRBJ1-4|.
TGCGCCAGCAGCTTTCGCGGGGCTGAAAAACTGTTTTTT
CASSFRGAEKLFF
>TRBD2|TRBV2|TRBJ2-5|.
TGTGCCAGCAGTAGACTAGCGGGAGAGGCCGGAAAGACCCAGTACTTC
CASSRLAGEAGKTQYF